The 17 T cell receptor beta chains below all came from one sample that was sequenced in a study of cytomegalovirus exposure and HLA in healthy donors. 13 Jbeta primers and 60 Vbeta primers were used for the PCR. This table comes from immunoSEQ multiplex PCR, and its TCRdb copy is limited to in-frame clones, with some not included. The repertoire consists of approximately 70,000 clones, with 70% occurring once and the leading ten covering around a tenth. Sequenced: PBMCs. The source of these receptors is a woman between 50 and 59 years old in good health and CMV-seropositive.

CDR3 sequence (DNA): TGTGCCAGCAGCTTATATTCGAACACTGAAGCTTTCTTT. Translated, it gives CASSLYSNTEAFF. The chain uses TRBV11-3 and TRBJ1-1; D remains unclear. The V gene's germline CDR1 is SGHNT and CDR2 YENEEA. V lost 2 bases and J lost 1, with 5 bases in between. This CDR3 contains 13 residues.

The rearrangement uses TRBV7-9 and TRBJ2-5, with D perhaps TRBD1 (5 bases). The J call may be faulty, since TRBJ2-7 better matches the DNA end. Looked up from germline, CDR1 is SEHNR and CDR2 is FQNEAQ (reference sequence). CDR3 size: 15 residues. CDR3 loop: CASSFEVAATGEQYF. The DNA for the CDR3 is TGTGCCAGCAGCTTTGAAGTGGCAGCCACAGGCGAGCAGTACTTC.

The chain recombines TRBV6-1 with TRBJ2-7; 10 bases are shared with TRBD2. CDR1 and CDR2 from the germline V gene are MNHNS and SASEGT. V lost 6 bases, J lost 3 bases, and 8 bases stayed unmatched. This CDR3 has 15 amino acids. This chain's CDR3 is CASRRSASGSYEQYF. The CDR3 DNA reads as TGTGCCAGCAGAAGGTCGGCTAGCGGGAGCTACGAGCAGTACTTC.

This sequence joins TRBV15 and TRBJ2-3; D might be TRBD2 (7 bases). The CDR3 covers 18 residues. Between the trimmed V and J ends, which lost 5 bases and 2 bases, there was a span of 23 bases. From germline, CDR1 is LNHNV and CDR2 YYDKDF (reference sequence). CDR3 DNA sequence: TGTGCCACCAGCCGGATTCGCTTAGGGGGGGCCTTCACAGATACGCAGTATTTT. It specifies CATSRIRLGGAFTDTQYF. The full variable domain, its missing parts supplied by reference TRBV15 and TRBJ2-3, is DAMVIQNPRYQVTQFGKPVTLSCSQTLNHNVMYWYQQKSSQAPKLLFHYYDKDFNNEADTPDNFQSRRPNTSFCFLDIRSPGLGDTAMYLCATSRIRLGGAFTDTQYFGPGTRLTVL.

This chain uses TRBV30 with TRBJ2-1; TRBD1 aligns across 8 bases. Germline-derived CDR1 and CDR2 are GTSNPN and SVGIG (reference sequence). CDR3 size: 16 residues. The V and J ends lost 3 bases and 3 bases, in that order; junction bases with no gene match: 10. The CDR3 protein is CAWRVFGQGLYNEQFF. DNA of the CDR3: TGTGCCTGGAGGGTATTCGGACAGGGTCTCTACAATGAGCAGTTCTTC.

The genes are TRBV11-3 and TRBJ2-1, with 12 bases aligning to TRBD2. The CDR3 runs to 15 residues. V lost 5 bases to trimming and J lost 6 bases; unmatched junction nucleotides: 5. Germline V gene sequence: CDR1 SGHNT, CDR2 YENEEA. The CDR3: CASSGLAGGANEQFF. CDR3 bases: TGTGCCAGCAGCGGGCTAGCGGGAGGGGCCAATGAGCAGTTCTTC.

The chain joins TRBV21-1 to TRBJ1-5; TRBD1 was called by the table and not checked on the DNA. TRBV21-1 is tagged as a pseudogene. The CDR3 runs 14 residues. CDR3 in amino acids: CASIAGGSGQPQHF. In DNA, the CDR3 is TGTGCCAGCATCGCAGGGGGCAGCGGGCAGCCCCAGCATTTT.

The table lists this clone with a few counts. The chain combines TRBV11-2 with TRBJ2-1; TRBD2 might be the D (5 bases). Germline V gene sequence: CDR1 SGHAT, CDR2 FQNNGV. Trimming shortened V by 5 bases and J by 1 base, and 12 bases separated the two germline ends. The CDR3 covers 15 residues. The CDR3 bases are TGTGCCAGCAGCCTAATCCCGGGATCCTACAATGAGCAGTTCTTC. Its translation is CASSLIPGSYNEQFF. Looking up the rest from reference TRBV11-2 and TRBJ2-1 gives the full variable domain: EAGVAQSPRYKIIEKRQSVAFWCNPISGHATLYWYQQILGQGPKLLIQFQNNGVVDDSQLPKDRFSAERLKGVDSTLKIQPAKLEDSAVYLCASSLIPGSYNEQFFGPGTRLTVL.

The V call is TRBV2, the J call TRBJ2-7, with TRBD1 identical over 9 bases. The junction had 3 bases not matched to a gene; V was cut back by 5 bases and J by 7 bases. The CDR3 runs to 12 residues. Per the germline V gene, CDR1 is SNHLY and CDR2 is FYNNEI. Here the CDR3 reads CASSRQGVEQYF. The DNA for the CDR3 is TGTGCCAGCAGTCGACAGGGGGTAGAGCAGTACTTC. The whole variable domain, filled in from reference TRBV2 and TRBJ2-7, reads EPEVTQTPSHQVTQMGQEVILRCVPISNHLYFYWYRQILGQKVEFLVSFYNNEISEKSEIFDDQFSVERPDGSNFTLKIRSTKLEDSAMYFCASSRQGVEQYFGPGTRLTVT.

CDR3 in amino acids: CASSVASTDTQYF. In nucleotides, the CDR3 is TGTGCCAGCAGCGTAGCGAGCACAGATACGCAGTATTTT. V usage is TRBV9 and J usage is TRBJ2-3, with D hard to call. The CDR3 sequence is 13 residues long. Trimming took 0 bases from V and 0 from J, leaving 2 bases between them. Germline assignment: CDR1 SGDLS and CDR2 YYNGEE.

This sequence joins TRBV18 and TRBJ2-1; 9 nucleotides agree with TRBD2. V dropped 6 bases and J dropped 4; count of bases not matched to a gene: 7. CDR3 length: 15 amino acids. Germline values: CDR1 KGHSH, CDR2 LQKENI. The CDR3: CASSQASGNYNEQFF. As DNA, the CDR3 is TGTGCCAGCTCCCAAGCTAGCGGGAATTACAATGAGCAGTTCTTC.

The rearrangement links TRBV2 to TRBJ2-5; TRBD1 agrees at 8 bases. J lost 4 bases, V lost 6 bases, and 7 bases had no gene match. The germline CDR1 and CDR2 sequences are SNHLY and FYNNEI. CDR3 length: 14 amino acids. The CDR3 DNA reads as TGTGCCAGCAGACCGGACAGGGTGGGAGAGACCCAGTACTTC. Its protein is CASRPDRVGETQYF.

The chain employs TRBV11-2 and TRBJ1-3, with D maybe TRBD1 (5 bases). Trimming took 1 base from V and 0 from J, leaving 10 bases between them. The CDR3 has 16 residues. Germline assignment: CDR1 SGHAT and CDR2 FQNNGV. The CDR3 protein is CASSLVAGTSGNTIYF. CDR3 nucleotide sequence: TGTGCCAGCAGCTTAGTTGCGGGGACCTCTGGAAACACCATATATTTT.

The V and J genes are TRBV10-1 and TRBJ2-7, with TRBD1 as a possible D gene (6 bases). The CDR3 has 13 amino acids. Between the trimmed V and J ends, which lost 4 bases and 7 bases, there was a span of 14 bases. Germline V CDR1 and CDR2: WNHNN, SYGVQD (reference sequence). This chain's CDR3 is CASSARLQGEQYF. The DNA of the CDR3 is TGCGCCAGCAGTGCGCGCTTACAGGGTGAGCAGTACTTC.

This chain uses TRBV27 with TRBJ2-1; a possible D gene is TRBD1 (5 bases). The ends were cut back, 5 bases at V and 7 bases at J, with 15 bases in the middle. Germline assignment: CDR1 MNHEY and CDR2 SMNVEV (reference sequence). This CDR3 is 14 amino acids long. The CDR3 bases are TGTGCCAGCAGTGGGCGGAGAAGGGGAAATGAGCAGTTCTTC. Translating gives CASSGRRRGNEQFF.

The chain links TRBV4-2 to TRBJ2-7, with D maybe TRBD2 (5 bases). Germline-derived CDR1 and CDR2 are LGHNA and YNFKEQ. This CDR3 contains 15 residues. With 0 bases removed from V and 0 bases from J, the gap between germline ends came to 9 bases. CDR3 protein: CASSQDFGSSYEQYF. The CDR3 nucleotides are TGTGCCAGCAGCCAAGATTTTGGGAGCTCCTACGAGCAGTACTTC.

This chain connects TRBV11-2 to TRBJ2-1; 8 positions match TRBD2. The germline CDR1 and CDR2 sequences are SGHAT and FQNNGV. The trim removed 11 bases at V and 1 base at J, leaving 7 bases unmatched. This CDR3 has 14 residues. CDR3 protein: CAVPSGFSYNEQFF. The CDR3, as DNA: TGTGCCGTCCCTAGCGGGTTTTCCTACAATGAGCAGTTCTTC. Drawing the rest from reference TRBV11-2 and TRBJ2-1, the complete variable domain is EAGVAQSPRYKIIEKRQSVAFWCNPISGHATLYWYQQILGQGPKLLIQFQNNGVVDDSQLPKDRFSAERLKGVDSTLKIQPAKLEDSAVYLCAVPSGFSYNEQFFGPGTRLTVL.